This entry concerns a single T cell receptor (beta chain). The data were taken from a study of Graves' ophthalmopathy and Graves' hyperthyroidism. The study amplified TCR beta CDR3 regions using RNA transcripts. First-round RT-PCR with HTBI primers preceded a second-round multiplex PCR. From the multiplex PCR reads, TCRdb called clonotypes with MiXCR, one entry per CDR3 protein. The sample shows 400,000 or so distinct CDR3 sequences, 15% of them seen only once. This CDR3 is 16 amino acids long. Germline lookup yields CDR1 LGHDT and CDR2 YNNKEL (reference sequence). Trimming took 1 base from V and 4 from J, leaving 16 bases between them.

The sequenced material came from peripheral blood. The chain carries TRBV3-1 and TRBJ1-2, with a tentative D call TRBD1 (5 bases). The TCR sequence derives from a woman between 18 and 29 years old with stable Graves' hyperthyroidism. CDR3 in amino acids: CASSQADRERTYGYTF. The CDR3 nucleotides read TGTGCCAGCAGCCAAGCAGACAGAGAGAGGACCTATGGCTACACCTTC.